This entry concerns a single T cell receptor (beta chain). Its antigen is undetermined. Germline assignment: CDR1 LNHDA and CDR2 SQIVND (reference sequence). This CDR3 contains 14 residues. With 6 bases removed from V and 1 base from J, the gap between germline ends came to 9 bases. This sample is drawn from a study of CD8 T cell repertoires and HIV-1 epitope variants. Study information: Each of Twenty-five Gag and Nef epitope peptides stimulated a separate culture. T cells were cultured for 10 days with cytokines added on days 3 and 7.

Findings and limits, study-wide: Eight to ten TCR beta clonotypes were antigen-specific, over five apparently recognizing autologous or escape variants.

The method was immunoSEQ multiplex PCR; TCRdb's version includes in-frame clones alone and lacks a portion of them. Here the sample spans 4,000 to 6,000 clones, around 69% being singletons. What was sequenced was cultured CD8+ T cells derived from PBMCs. The TCR originated in a male donor with HIV. The chain combines TRBV19 with TRBJ2-2; possibly TRBD2 for D (5 bases). CDR3 sequence (DNA): TGTGCCAGTAGGGACTGGGAGAACACCGGGGAGCTGTTTTTT. Its translation is CASRDWENTGELFF.